This T cell receptor beta chain stems from a study of spatial heterogeneity in lung cancer (dated by TCRdb to the late 2010s). The study in broad terms: Beta-chain transcripts were consistently detected in greater numbers than alpha-chain transcripts, which likely reflected higher beta-chain transcript abundance. TCR alpha and beta repertoires were quantitatively compared across multiple tumor regions, matched nontumor lung and blood in non-small cell lung cancer. Both alpha and beta chains were TCR-sequenced in samples taken at surgery, namely 220 tumor regions, 61 to 65 matched nontumor lung samples and 45 to 60 PBMC samples. In the raw uncorrected reads, each unique combination of TCR and UMI appeared on average more than ten times. TCR repertoire features were related to nonsynonymous mutation counts determined by whole-exome sequencing of tumor tissue. Results the study describes overall, beyond this receptor: Confirming at a functional level the hypothesis that regional TCRs recognize regional mutations was considered to require additional single-cell paired TCR alpha and beta sequencing. Ubiquitous expanded tumor TCRs were found in blood more often at tumor resection than at routine follow-up.

The receptor library was made with 5' RACE. Sequencing was carried out with a NextSeq 500. To allow correction of PCR and sequencing errors, the TCR library protocol tagged every TCR cDNA molecule with a unique molecular identifier. In the paper's pipeline: TCR identification, UMI-based error correction and CDR3 extraction were performed with Decombinator tools. TCRs above a frequency of 2 per 1,000, corresponding to the top 1% of the tumor frequency distribution, were defined as expanded. Renyi diversity was computed with the R vegan package after each repertoire had been subsampled 100 times to 5,000 TCRs. CDR3 similarity networks were constructed using string-kernel similarity of amino acid triplets, with links drawn between CDR3s whose pairwise similarity was above 0.82. TCRdb itself trimmed the public reads at Q25 with fastp, ran MiXCR and retained productive beta chains. Records with the same CDR3 protein are collapsed into one entry carrying the most frequent genes and DNA. It is TCRdb's table, rather than the study itself, that gives the V and J calls and clone size. For this sample the table gives some 64,000 distinct CDR3 sequences, of which roughly 8% were detected only once. Of the sample, roughly 16% is held by the ten largest clones.

The CDR3 covers 13 residues, taking in both the cysteine and the phenylalanine. CDR3 DNA only is kept here, 39 bases in frame from base 1. The V and J ends are trimmed by 3 bases and 2 bases, leaving 7 bases between them. Taken from the germline V gene (reference sequence), the CDR1 and CDR2 loops are LNHNV and YYDKDF. The sample's time point label is to be understood as: sample taken at primary tumor resection. For TCR sequencing, whole RNA was extracted from tumor and nontumor lung tissue, or from cryopreserved PBMC samples, and no cell sorting was done. Samples were obtained from approximately 76 patients with early-stage, untreated non-small cell lung cancer from the lung TRACERx cohort. Patients were selected for TCR sequencing only if sufficient RNA was available from at least two tumor regions. The table lists this clonotype with a few counts. Its antigen specificity is not known. Base qualities are not recorded, but no much larger clone differs from it by a single base.

Sequenced material: PBMCs, taken at surgery. This TCR was sampled from a female donor with early-stage non-small cell lung cancer. Rearrangement joined TRBV15 to TRBJ2-5, with the D gene not confidently named. In nucleotide form, the sequence is TGTGCCACCAGCAGGCCACAACAAGAGACCCAGTACTTC. This sequence encodes CATSRPQQETQYF. Full variable domain (CDR3 extended with the reference TRBV15 and TRBJ2-5 proteins): DAMVIQNPRYQVTQFGKPVTLSCSQTLNHNVMYWYQQKSSQAPKLLFHYYDKDFNNEADTPDNFQSRRPNTSFCFLDIRSPGLGDTAMYLCATSRPQQETQYFGPGTRLLVL.